Listed below are T cell receptor beta chains from one sample, sequenced in a study of metastatic and nonmetastatic thyroid tumors. TCRdb re-called clones from the PCR reads using MiXCR. The table includes roughly 13,000 clones, more than 20% detected once. Input material: tumor tissue. These receptors were obtained from a female donor with papillary thyroid cancer or a benign thyroid nodule (not recorded which). Some clones in this sample may be carry-over from other donors' samples. Each CDR3 is given with its conserved first and last residue. Each record gives: V gene, J gene, CDR3 protein.

v_gene: TRBV2
j_gene: TRBJ2-7
CDR3aa: CASSDVSYEQYF

v_gene: TRBV30
j_gene: TRBJ2-7
CDR3aa: CAWAPRLPGTVEWEQYF

v_gene: TRBV25-1
j_gene: TRBJ1-3
CDR3aa: CASSEYTGNNIYF

v_gene: TRBV20-1
j_gene: TRBJ2-5
CDR3aa: CSARDLGVWRETQYF

v_gene: TRBV24-1
j_gene: TRBJ2-1
CDR3aa: CATSDPVGGAYNEQFF

v_gene: TRBV20-1
j_gene: TRBJ1-6
CDR3aa: CSARGEAHGNSPLHF

v_gene: TRBV28
j_gene: TRBJ1-2
CDR3aa: CASRSGGGDSRFYGYTF

v_gene: TRBV5-1
j_gene: TRBJ1-6
CDR3aa: CASSLEGSSYNSPLHF

v_gene: TRBV30
j_gene: TRBJ2-3
CDR3aa: CAWTNTDTQYF

v_gene: TRBV7-2
j_gene: TRBJ2-7
CDR3aa: CASSLVQGPYEQYF

v_gene: TRBV27
j_gene: TRBJ2-7
CDR3aa: CASSLYRVAMDEQYF

v_gene: TRBV20-1
j_gene: TRBJ2-6
CDR3aa: CSAEYGSAGANVLTF

v_gene: TRBV15
j_gene: TRBJ1-1
CDR3aa: CATSREDSMNTEAFF

v_gene: TRBV11-1
j_gene: TRBJ1-3
CDR3aa: CASSPLGRFFRDGGTIYF

v_gene: TRBV6-1
j_gene: TRBJ2-7
CDR3aa: CASVGGGFHEQYF

v_gene: TRBV18
j_gene: TRBJ2-7
CDR3aa: CASSPTSIHEQYF

v_gene: TRBV20-1
j_gene: TRBJ2-7
CDR3aa: CSARSQGYEQYF

v_gene: TRBV5-1
j_gene: TRBJ2-2
CDR3aa: CASSLAGGPGELFF

v_gene: TRBV6-1
j_gene: TRBJ2-3
CDR3aa: CASARTSGSTDTQYF

v_gene: TRBV5-1
j_gene: TRBJ1-2
CDR3aa: CASSTEQPSGSGYTF

v_gene: TRBV9
j_gene: TRBJ2-1
CDR3aa: CASSPRLVSSYNEQFF

v_gene: TRBV4-2
j_gene: TRBJ2-2
CDR3aa: CASSLSTGTGSAGELFF

v_gene: TRBV20-1
j_gene: TRBJ1-4
CDR3aa: CSARDPSQNEKLFF

v_gene: TRBV5-1
j_gene: TRBJ2-1
CDR3aa: CASSFGDRGLYNEQFF